This T cell receptor beta chain was retrieved from a study of glioma-infiltrating T cells after dendritic cell vaccination. CDR3 length: 16 residues. V gave up 4 bases and J gave up 6 bases; unmatched junction bases: 10. Germline lookup yields CDR1 LGHNT and CDR2 FRNRAP. This clone was detected a few times. Amplification used 60 V beta primers and 13 J beta primers. Using immunoSEQ multiplex PCR, the repertoire was profiled, and TCRdb retains in-frame clones only, with some absent. This table holds 65,000 to 80,000 clones, around 81% found once. The clonotype comes from a human donor with glioblastoma. The rearrangement links TRBV12-5 to TRBJ2-2; 8 nucleotides align to TRBD1. The sample here was blood, taken before dendritic cell vaccination. CDR3 loop: CASGSFPDRVSGELFF. In nucleotides, the CDR3 is TGTGCTAGTGGTTCGTTTCCGGACAGGGTCTCCGGGGAGCTGTTTTTT.